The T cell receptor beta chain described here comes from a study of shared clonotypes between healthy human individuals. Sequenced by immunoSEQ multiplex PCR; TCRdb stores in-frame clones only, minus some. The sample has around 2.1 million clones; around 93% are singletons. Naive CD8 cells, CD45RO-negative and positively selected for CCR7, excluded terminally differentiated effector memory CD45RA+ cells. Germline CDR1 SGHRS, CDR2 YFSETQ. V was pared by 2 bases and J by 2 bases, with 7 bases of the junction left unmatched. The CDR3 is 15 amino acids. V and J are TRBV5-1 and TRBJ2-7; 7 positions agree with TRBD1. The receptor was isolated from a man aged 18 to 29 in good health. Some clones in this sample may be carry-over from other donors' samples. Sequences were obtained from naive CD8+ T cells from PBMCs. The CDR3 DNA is TGCGCCAGCAGCTTTTTCTCCGGACAGGCCTACGAGCAGTACTTC. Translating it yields CASSFFSGQAYEQYF.